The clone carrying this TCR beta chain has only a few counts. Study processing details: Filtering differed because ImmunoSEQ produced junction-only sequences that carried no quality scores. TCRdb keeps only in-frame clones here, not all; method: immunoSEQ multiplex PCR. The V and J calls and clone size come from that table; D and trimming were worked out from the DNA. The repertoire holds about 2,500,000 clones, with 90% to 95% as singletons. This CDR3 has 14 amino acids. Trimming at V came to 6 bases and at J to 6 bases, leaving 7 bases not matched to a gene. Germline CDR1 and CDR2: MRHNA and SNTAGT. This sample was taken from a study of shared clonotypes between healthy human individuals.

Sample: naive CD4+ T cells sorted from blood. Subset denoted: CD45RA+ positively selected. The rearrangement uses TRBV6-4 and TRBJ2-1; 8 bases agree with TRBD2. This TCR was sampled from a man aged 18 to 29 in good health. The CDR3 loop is CASRKLAGSNEQFF. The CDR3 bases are TGTGCCAGCAGGAAGCTAGCGGGCTCCAATGAGCAGTTCTTC.